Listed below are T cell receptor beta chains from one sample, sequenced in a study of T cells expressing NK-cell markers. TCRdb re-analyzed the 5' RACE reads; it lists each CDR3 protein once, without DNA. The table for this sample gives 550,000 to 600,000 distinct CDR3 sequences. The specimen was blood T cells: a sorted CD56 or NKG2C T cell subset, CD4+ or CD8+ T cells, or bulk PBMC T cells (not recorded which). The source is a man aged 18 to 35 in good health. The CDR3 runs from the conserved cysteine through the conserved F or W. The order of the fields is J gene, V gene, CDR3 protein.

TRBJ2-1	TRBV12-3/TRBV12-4	CASRNVGNEQFF
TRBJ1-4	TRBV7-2	CASSLDSGAGNEKLFF
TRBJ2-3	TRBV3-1	CASSQIAGVPDTQYF
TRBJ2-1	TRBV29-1	CSVVQLYNEQFF
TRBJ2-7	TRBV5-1	CASSLERDRPYEQYF
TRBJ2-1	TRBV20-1	CSAFRIGGRVGNEQFF
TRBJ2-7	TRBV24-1	CATSDSGTGVREQYF
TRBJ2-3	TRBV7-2	CASNKGQGTDTQYF
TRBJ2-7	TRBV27	CASSLSGVGLAVHSYEQYF
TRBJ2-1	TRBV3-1	CASSHRQGLRVYNEQFF
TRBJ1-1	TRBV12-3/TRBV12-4	CASSYQTGSRGTEAFF
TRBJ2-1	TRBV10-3	CAISDRTSGYNEQFF
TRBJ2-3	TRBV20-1	CSARDTPLLDTQYF
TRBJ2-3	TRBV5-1	CASSPHPDRITDTQYF
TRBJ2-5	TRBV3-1	CASSWTSGDGGETQYF
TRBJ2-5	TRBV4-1	CASSQVGGQVFLQETQYF
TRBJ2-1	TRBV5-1	CASKNSGRPEQFF
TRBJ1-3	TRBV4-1	CASSQVGRGGGNTIYF
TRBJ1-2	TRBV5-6	CASSLVSGVVGYTF
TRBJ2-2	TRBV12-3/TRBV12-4	CASTLSDTGELFF
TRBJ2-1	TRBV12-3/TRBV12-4	CASSLGSSGEQFF
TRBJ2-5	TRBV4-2	CASSQFRDRPQETQYF
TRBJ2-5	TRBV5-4	CASSHGLAGGHQYF
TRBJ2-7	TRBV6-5	CASSYGGRVVYEQYF
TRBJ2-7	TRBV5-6	CASNPTGVNEQYF
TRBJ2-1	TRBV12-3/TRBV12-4	CASSPRTSGFEQFF
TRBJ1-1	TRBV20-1	CSARSGTGLHTEAFF
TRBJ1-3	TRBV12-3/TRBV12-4	CASSSSAGFSGNTIYF
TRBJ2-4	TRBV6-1	CASSPTSAILGNIQYF
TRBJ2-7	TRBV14	CASSQMSEQYF
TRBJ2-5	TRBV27	CATSLYGTSVQETQYF
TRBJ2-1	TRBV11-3	CASSLSLQGPGNEQFF
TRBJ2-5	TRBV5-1	CASSPSPSGETQYF
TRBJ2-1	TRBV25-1	CASIGRTPAPLTFF
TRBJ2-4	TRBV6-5	CASSYGMSSLGGRNIQYF
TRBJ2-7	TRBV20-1	CSARGRSYEQYF
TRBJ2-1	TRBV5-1	CASWAGQGLYEQFF
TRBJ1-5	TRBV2	CASSDTANQHF
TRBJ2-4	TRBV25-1	CASSGSPQAGEGNIQYF
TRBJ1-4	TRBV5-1	CASSFGGSNEKLFF
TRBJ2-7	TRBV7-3	CASSRAGAGQYEQYF
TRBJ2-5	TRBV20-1	CSARHSSGETQYF
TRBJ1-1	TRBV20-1	CSASGGRQFMNTEAFF
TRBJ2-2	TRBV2	CASTANTGELFF
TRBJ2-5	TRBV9	CASSVEGRAWETQYF
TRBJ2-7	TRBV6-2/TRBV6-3	CASSYYPGIYEQYF
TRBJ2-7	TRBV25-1	CASSESGEAYEQYF
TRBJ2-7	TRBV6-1	CASRKEDRSNEQYF
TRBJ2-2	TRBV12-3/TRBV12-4	CASRQLGHTGELFF
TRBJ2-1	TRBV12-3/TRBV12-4	CASSLLSQTSGSYEQFF
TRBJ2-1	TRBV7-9	CASSLQRPSYNEQFF